One sample yielded the 28 T cell receptor beta chains listed below, sequenced in a study of T cells after yellow fever vaccination. TCRdb re-analysed the 5' RACE reads in MiXCR, keeping a single row per CDR3 protein. The table lists under 200,000 distinct CDR3 sequences, 11% of them singletons, with about 40% in the top ten. The sequencing here drew on CD8+ T cells sorted from PBMCs, taken 15 days after the yellow fever booster vaccination. These receptors originate from a man aged 18 to 30 who received the YFV17D yellow fever vaccine.

The V call is TRBV7-3, the J call TRBJ2-2, with 7 positions matching TRBD2. This CDR3 comprises 16 residues. The J segment lost 6 bases and the V segment lost 5 bases, leaving 12 bases of the junction unmatched. Germline assignment: CDR1 SGHTA and CDR2 FQGTGA. CDR3 loop: CASSPGLEELAGELFF. As DNA, the CDR3 is TGTGCCAGCAGCCCCGGACTAGAGGAATTAGCCGGGGAGCTGTTTTTT.

This clonotype has only a few counts. The chain employs TRBV27 and TRBJ1-6; possible D gene TRBD1, 5 bases. Germline CDR1 and CDR2: MNHEY and SMNVEV (reference sequence). V lost 2 bases, J lost 6 bases, and 8 bases lay in between. The CDR3 extends over 14 amino acids. Here the CDR3 DNA reads TGTGCCAGCAGTTTAGGAGGGGTTAATTCACCCCTCCACTTT. Translated, it gives CASSLGGVNSPLHF.

This clonotype was found a few times. The V call is TRBV29-1, the J call TRBJ2-1; TRBD2 might be the D (7 bases). V was shortened by 1 base and J by 2 bases, with 12 bases between the two germline ends. This CDR3 region has 15 residues. In germline, CDR1 is SQVTM, CDR2 ANQGSEA. CDR3 residues: CSVEGRGGPYNEQFF. The CDR3 DNA sequence: TGCAGCGTTGAAGGGAGGGGGGGGCCCTACAATGAGCAGTTCTTC.

There are a few counts of this clonotype. The chain links TRBV4-1 to TRBJ1-2, with D hard to call. The CDR3 runs to 14 residues. Germline V lookup: CDR1 MGHRA, CDR2 YSYEKL. Deletions cut 5 bases from V and 4 bases from J, with 14 bases between. As DNA, the CDR3 is TGCGCCAGCAGCAAGGCTCCGGGGAGCTATGGCTACACCTTC. Its translation is CASSKAPGSYGYTF.

V usage is TRBV11-1 and J usage is TRBJ1-2; 7 nucleotides match TRBD1. The germline gives CDR1 SGHAT, CDR2 FQDESV (reference sequence). The length of the CDR3 is 14 residues. J gave up 0 bases and V 10 bases, and 8 bases lay outside the gene matches. The CDR3 is CATDGGTANYGYTF. In nucleotides, the CDR3 is TGTGCCACAGACGGCGGGACAGCTAACTATGGCTACACCTTC.

This chain joins TRBV6-2 or TRBV6-3 and TRBJ2-5; TRBD2 aligns across 8 bases. Germline V lookup: CDR1 MNHEY, CDR2 SVGEGT. Germline trimming cut 6 bases from V and 1 base from J; bases unmatched to any gene: 13. The CDR3 sequence is 17 residues long. The DNA of the CDR3 is TGTGCCAGCAGCCAGACCTCCTGGCGGGGGGTCCAAGAGACCCAGTACTTC. Amino acid sequence: CASSQTSWRGVQETQYF.

The genes are TRBV19 and TRBJ1-5, with TRBD1 matching 8 bases. The CDR3 is made up of 16 amino acids. The V gene end was trimmed by 1 base and the J gene end by 2 bases; junction bases not matched to a gene: 4. The germline V gene encodes CDR1 LNHDA and CDR2 SQIVND (reference sequence). The CDR3, as DNA: TGTGCCAGTAGTATAGTGGCAGGGGGCGGCAATCAGCCCCAGCATTTT. Protein sequence: CASSIVAGGGNQPQHF.

V usage is TRBV12-3 or TRBV12-4 and J usage is TRBJ2-2; tentatively, D is TRBD2 (6 bases). Trimming left V 7 bases short and J 5 bases short, with 14 bases between. CDR3 length: 14 amino acids. The CDR3 sequence is CASNSGGGTGELFF. The CDR3, as DNA: TGTGCCAGCAACTCCGGGGGTGGGACCGGGGAGCTGTTTTTT.

The chain combines TRBV11-3 with TRBJ2-1; TRBD2 matches at 8 bases. In germline, CDR1 is SGHNT, CDR2 YENEEA. Trimming removed 2 bases from V and 7 bases from J; junction bases left unmatched: 10. The CDR3 totals 16 residues. For the CDR3, the DNA is TGTGCCAGCAGCTTAAGTGTGCGGGGGGCCGGGAATGAGCAGTTCTTC. Its protein is CASSLSVRGAGNEQFF.

The rearrangement joins TRBV30 to TRBJ1-6, with D hard to call. Trimming removed 0 bases from V and 9 bases from J, with 6 bases in between. Germline V lookup: CDR1 GTSNPN, CDR2 SVGIG (reference sequence). The CDR3 sequence is 12 residues long. As DNA, the CDR3 is TGTGCCTGGAGTGTAGCCGGTTCACCCCTCCACTTT. Its translation is CAWSVAGSPLHF.

This clonotype was detected only a few times. V is TRBV27 and J is TRBJ2-7; 8 bases are shared with TRBD1. J was trimmed by 2 bases and V by 3 bases; bases with no gene match: 3. The CDR3 has 14 residues. Germline CDR1 reads MNHEY; CDR2 reads SMNVEV (reference sequence). The CDR3 region is CASSFRQGTYEQYF. In DNA, the CDR3 is TGTGCCAGCAGTTTTCGACAGGGGACCTACGAGCAGTACTTC.

This clonotype came up a few times. The chain links TRBV9 to TRBJ2-3, with no clear D. Germline assignment: CDR1 SGDLS and CDR2 YYNGEE. Trimming stripped 0 bases from V and 4 bases from J, with 3 bases between. The CDR3 loop spans 12 amino acids. CDR3 in amino acids: CASSVDSDTQYF. In DNA form, the CDR3 reads TGTGCCAGCAGCGTAGACTCAGATACGCAGTATTTT.

The genes are TRBV3-1 and TRBJ2-3, with D maybe TRBD1 (6 bases). The CDR3 spans 15 residues. V was pared by 1 base and J by 1 base, with 9 bases between. The germline V gene has CDR1 LGHDT and CDR2 YNNKEL (reference sequence). The CDR3 spells CASSQVGGGTDTQYF. The CDR3 nucleotides are TGTGCCAGCAGCCAAGTAGGGGGAGGCACAGATACGCAGTATTTT.

There are a few counts of this clonotype. The chain uses TRBV7-9 and TRBJ2-5; D is undetermined. Germline V gives CDR1 SEHNR, CDR2 FQNEAQ (reference sequence). The CDR3 loop spans 14 amino acids. The ends were cut back, 4 bases at V and 2 bases at J, with 11 bases in the middle. For the CDR3, the DNA is TGTGCCAGCAGCTCGCCCGCGGATCAAGAGACCCAGTACTTC. Its protein product is CASSSPADQETQYF.

This chain joins TRBV9 and TRBJ2-1, with TRBD2 identical over 9 bases. Per the germline V gene, CDR1 is SGDLS and CDR2 is YYNGEE. The trim removed 4 bases at V and 0 bases at J, leaving 11 bases unmatched. CDR3 length: 18 amino acids. DNA of the CDR3: TGTGCCAGCAGCACTCCGCCGGGACTAGCAGTCTCCTACAATGAGCAGTTCTTC. Translating gives CASSTPPGLAVSYNEQFF.

This clonotype was counted a few times. The chain joins TRBV6-5 to TRBJ2-7, with D uncertain. The CDR3 runs to 15 residues. In germline, CDR1 is MNHEY, CDR2 SVGAGI. V lost 5 bases and J lost 3, with 17 bases in between. The CDR3 loop is CASSKLAIADYEQYF. For the CDR3, the DNA is TGTGCCAGCAGTAAATTAGCCATTGCCGACTACGAGCAGTACTTC.

The rearrangement joins TRBV4-3 to TRBJ2-5, with D hard to call. The CDR3 is made up of 15 amino acids. Germline V gene data show CDR1 as LGHNA and CDR2 as YSLEER. V was pared by 4 bases and J by 4 bases, with 16 bases between. As DNA, the CDR3 is TGCGCCAGCAGCCCCGGCAGGAAGGCAGGAGAGACCCAGTACTTC. As protein: CASSPGRKAGETQYF.

This clonotype was detected only a few times. The V gene is TRBV10-1, the J gene TRBJ2-5; 9 bases line up with TRBD1. Germline values: CDR1 WNHNN, CDR2 SYGVQD (reference sequence). The J segment lost 4 bases and the V segment lost 6 bases, leaving 15 bases of the junction unmatched. CDR3 length: 17 amino acids. Here the CDR3 DNA reads TGCGCCAGCAGCAATCGGTCCCCGGGACAGGGTGGAGAGACCCAGTACTTC. Protein product: CASSNRSPGQGGETQYF.

The CDR3 nucleotides are TGCGCCAGCAGCTTGGGGGACGGCATCTACGAGCAGTACTTC. Translating it yields CASSLGDGIYEQYF. The chain carries TRBV5-1 and TRBJ2-7, with D perhaps matching TRBD1 or TRBD2 (5 bases each). Between the trimmed V and J ends, which lost 0 bases and 3 bases, there was a span of 10 bases. The CDR3 has 14 residues. Germline V gene data show CDR1 as SGHRS and CDR2 as YFSETQ.

V usage is TRBV6-5 and J usage is TRBJ1-5; perhaps TRBD1 as D (6 bases). Germline V gene data show CDR1 as MNHEY and CDR2 as SVGAGI. V was trimmed by 5 bases and J by 5 bases, leaving 10 bases between them. The CDR3 sequence is 13 residues long. The CDR3 loop is CASSGGYYQPQHF. CDR3 DNA sequence: TGTGCCAGCAGTGGGGGCTATTATCAGCCCCAGCATTTT.

The gene calls are TRBV4-1 and TRBJ1-1; maybe TRBD1 (5 bases). CDR1 is MGHRA, CDR2 YSYEKL, per germline. V was cut by 1 base and J by 7 bases, with 10 bases left in between. The CDR3 is 13 residues long. CDR3: CASSQGGEDEAFF. The DNA of the CDR3 is TGCGCCAGCAGCCAAGGAGGGGAAGATGAAGCTTTCTTT.

This clonotype was observed a few times. The CDR3 loop reads CASSWAQAEAFF. Here the CDR3 DNA reads TGTGCCAGCAGCTGGGCACAGGCTGAAGCTTTCTTT. The rearrangement joins TRBV7-9 to TRBJ1-1; a possible D gene is TRBD1 (5 bases). CDR1 is SEHNR and CDR2 is FQNEAQ in the germline V gene (reference sequence). The ends were cut back, 4 bases at V and 6 bases at J, with 9 bases in the middle. The CDR3 loop spans 12 amino acids.

This clonotype was detected only a few times. The chain has TRBV4-3 and TRBJ2-2; D could derive from TRBD1 or TRBD2 (5 bases each). CDR1 is LGHNA and CDR2 is YSLEER in the germline V gene. The CDR3 covers 16 residues. Trimming shortened V by 0 bases and J by 2 bases, and 10 bases separated the two germline ends. In nucleotides, the CDR3 is TGCGCCAGCAGCCAAGATCTCGGGGCAAACACCGGGGAGCTGTTTTTT. It encodes CASSQDLGANTGELFF.

This chain connects TRBV25-1 to TRBJ2-6; D is perhaps TRBD1 or TRBD2 (5 bases each). Germline CDR1 is MGHDK and CDR2 is SYGVNS. Trimming left V 7 bases short and J 11 bases short, with 15 bases between. The CDR3 has 13 residues. For the CDR3, the DNA is TGTGCCAGCACGACGGGACCGATCTACGTCCTGACTTTC. This encodes CASTTGPIYVLTF. The full variable domain, its missing parts supplied by reference TRBV25-1 and TRBJ2-6, is EADIYQTPRYLVIGTGKKITLECSQTMGHDKMYWYQQDPGMELHLIHYSYGVNSTEKGDLSSESTVSRIRTEHFPLTLESARPSHTSQYLCASTTGPIYVLTFGAGSRLTVL.

The chain is built from TRBV6-5 and TRBJ1-2, with D tentatively TRBD1 (5 bases). Per germline, CDR1 MNHEY and CDR2 SVGAGI. This CDR3 has 14 amino acids. Deletions cut 0 bases from V and 5 bases from J, with 10 bases between. The CDR3 bases are TGTGCCAGCAGTTACTCGTCCCAGGGTTATGGCTACACCTTC. As protein: CASSYSSQGYGYTF.

CDR3 DNA: TGTGCCGCTAATCAAGGACAAATCTATGGCTACACCTTC. This gives the protein CAANQGQIYGYTF. V is TRBV6-6 and J is TRBJ1-2; the D gene is possibly TRBD1 (5 bases). Germline assignment: CDR1 MNHNY and CDR2 SVGAGI (reference sequence). Trimming cost V 11 bases and J 4 bases, with 17 bases left between them. The CDR3 contains 13 residues.

V and J are TRBV3-1 and TRBJ1-2; D not resolved. CDR1 LGHDT and CDR2 YNNKEL come from the germline V gene (reference sequence). The germline V and J ends were trimmed by 1 base and 2 bases, with 11 bases remaining between them. The CDR3 covers 15 residues. The CDR3: CASSQGTLGNYGYTF. Here the CDR3 DNA reads TGTGCCAGCAGCCAAGGGACGTTGGGGAACTATGGCTACACCTTC.

This clonotype has just a few counts. The chain recombines TRBV15 with TRBJ1-1, with D possibly TRBD1 on 5 matching bases. Germline V gene data show CDR1 as LNHNV and CDR2 as YYDKDF (reference sequence). V lost 1 base and J 1 base, leaving 7 bases between the germline ends. There are 14 residues in the CDR3. CDR3 sequence reads: CATSRATGNTEAFF. As DNA, the CDR3 is TGTGCCACCAGCAGAGCTACAGGGAACACTGAAGCTTTCTTT.